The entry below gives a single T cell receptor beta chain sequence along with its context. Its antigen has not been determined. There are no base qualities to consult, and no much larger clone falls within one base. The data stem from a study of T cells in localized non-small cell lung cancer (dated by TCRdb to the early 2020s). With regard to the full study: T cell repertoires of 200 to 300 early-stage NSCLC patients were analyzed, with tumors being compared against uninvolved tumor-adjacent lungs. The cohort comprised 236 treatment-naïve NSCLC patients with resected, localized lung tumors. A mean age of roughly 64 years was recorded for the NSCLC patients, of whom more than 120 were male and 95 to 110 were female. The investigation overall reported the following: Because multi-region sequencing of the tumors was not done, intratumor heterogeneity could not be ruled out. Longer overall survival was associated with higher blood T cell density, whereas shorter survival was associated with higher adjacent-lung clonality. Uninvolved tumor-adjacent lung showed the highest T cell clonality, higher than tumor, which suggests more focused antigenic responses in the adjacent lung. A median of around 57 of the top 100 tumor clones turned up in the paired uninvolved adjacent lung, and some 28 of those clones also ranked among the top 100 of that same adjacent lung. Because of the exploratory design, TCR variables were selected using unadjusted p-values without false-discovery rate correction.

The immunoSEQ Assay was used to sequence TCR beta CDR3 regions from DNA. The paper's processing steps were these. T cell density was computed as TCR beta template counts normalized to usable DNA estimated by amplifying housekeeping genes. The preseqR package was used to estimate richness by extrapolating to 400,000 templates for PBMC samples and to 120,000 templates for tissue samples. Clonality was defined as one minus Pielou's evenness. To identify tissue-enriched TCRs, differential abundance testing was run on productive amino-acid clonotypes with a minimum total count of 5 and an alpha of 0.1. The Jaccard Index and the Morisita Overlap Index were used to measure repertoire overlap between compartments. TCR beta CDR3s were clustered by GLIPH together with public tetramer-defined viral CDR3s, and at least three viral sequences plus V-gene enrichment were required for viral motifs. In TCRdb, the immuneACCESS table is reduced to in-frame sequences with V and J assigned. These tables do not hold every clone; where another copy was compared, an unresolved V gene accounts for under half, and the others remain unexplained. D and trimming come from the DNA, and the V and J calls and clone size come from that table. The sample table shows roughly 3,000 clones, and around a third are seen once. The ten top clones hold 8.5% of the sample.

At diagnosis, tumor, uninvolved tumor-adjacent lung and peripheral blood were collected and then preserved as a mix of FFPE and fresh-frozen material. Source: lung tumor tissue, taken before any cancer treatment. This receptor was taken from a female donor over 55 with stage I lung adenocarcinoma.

CDR3 loop: CASSRSTSGAKTQYF. Read as DNA, the sequence is TGTGCCAGCAGCCGATCCACTAGCGGGGCGAAGACCCAGTACTTC. The chain is assembled from TRBV11-3 and TRBJ2-5; 10 junctional bases match TRBD2. Including cysteine and phenylalanine, the CDR3 has 15 amino acids. Only the CDR3 portion is preserved as DNA: 45 bases, with reading frame beginning at the first base. Taken from the germline V gene, the CDR1 and CDR2 loops are SGHNT and YENEEA. Clipping removes 5 bases from V and 6 bases from J, with 9 as the unmatched junction base count.